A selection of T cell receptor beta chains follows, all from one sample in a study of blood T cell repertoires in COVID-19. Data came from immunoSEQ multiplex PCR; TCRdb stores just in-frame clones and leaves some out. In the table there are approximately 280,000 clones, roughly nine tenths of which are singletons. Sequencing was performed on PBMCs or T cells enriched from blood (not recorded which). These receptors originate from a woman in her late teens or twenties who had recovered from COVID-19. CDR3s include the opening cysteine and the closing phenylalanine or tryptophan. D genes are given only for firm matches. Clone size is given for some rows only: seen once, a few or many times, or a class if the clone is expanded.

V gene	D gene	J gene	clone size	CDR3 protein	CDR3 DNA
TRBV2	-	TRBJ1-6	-	CASSGQGRLNSPLHF	TGTGCCAGCAGTGGGCAGGGGCGGCTTAATTCACCCCTCCACTTT
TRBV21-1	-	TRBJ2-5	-	CASSIERTSGGPNVGTQYF	TGTGCCAGCAGCATCGAACGGACTAGCGGGGGGCCCAATGTGGGGACCCAGTACTTC
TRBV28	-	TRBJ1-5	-	CASSFVSISNQPQHF	TGTGCCAGCAGTTTTGTCAGTATAAGCAATCAGCCCCAGCATTTT
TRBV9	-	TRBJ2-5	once	CASSVGGPETQYF	TGTGCCAGCAGCGTAGGAGGGCCAGAGACCCAGTACTTC
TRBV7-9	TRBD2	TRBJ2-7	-	CASSSKVAGGPHEQYF	TGTGCCAGCAGCTCCAAGGTAGCGGGAGGGCCACACGAGCAGTACTTC
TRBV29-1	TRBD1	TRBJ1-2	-	CSVEVGTALGYGYTF	TGCAGCGTTGAAGTCGGGACAGCTTTGGGATATGGCTACACCTTC
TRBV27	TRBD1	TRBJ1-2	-	CASSRRTGERFNYGYTF	TGTGCCAGCAGTAGACGGACAGGGGAGAGATTTAACTATGGCTACACCTTC
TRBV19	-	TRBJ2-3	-	CASSRRPSTDTQYF	TGTGCCAGTAGCCGGAGACCCAGCACAGATACGCAGTATTTT
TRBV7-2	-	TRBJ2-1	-	CASSFKGWNEQFF	TGTGCCAGCAGCTTCAAGGGGTGGAATGAGCAGTTCTTC
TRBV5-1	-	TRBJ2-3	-	CASSLVGSGTDTQYF	TGCGCCAGCAGCTTGGTGGGCTCAGGCACAGATACGCAGTATTTT
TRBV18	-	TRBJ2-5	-	CASSQQRYEETQYF	TGTGCCAGCTCACAACAGAGATATGAAGAGACCCAGTACTTC
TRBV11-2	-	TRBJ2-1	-	CASSSRGLVDEQFF	TGTGCCAGCAGCTCTAGAGGGTTGGTGGATGAGCAGTTCTTC
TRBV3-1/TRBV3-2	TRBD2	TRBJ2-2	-	CASSQRLASAGELFF	TGTGCCAGCAGCCAGCGACTAGCGAGCGCCGGGGAGCTGTTTTTT
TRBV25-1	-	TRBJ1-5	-	CASSPRGGGNQPQHF	TGTGCCAGCAGTCCCAGGGGAGGGGGCAATCAGCCCCAGCATTTT
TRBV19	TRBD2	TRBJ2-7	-	CASSIDLAGAVEQYF	TGTGCCAGTAGTATAGACCTAGCGGGAGCGGTAGAGCAGTACTTC
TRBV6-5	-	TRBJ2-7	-	CASSHRAPYEQYF	TGTGCCAGCTCCCACAGGGCGCCCTACGAGCAGTACTTC
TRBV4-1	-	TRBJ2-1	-	CASSQVLGTLNEQFF	TGCGCCAGCAGCCAAGTTCTCGGGACTCTCAATGAGCAGTTCTTC
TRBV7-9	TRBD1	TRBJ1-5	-	CASSLGQSNQPQHF	TGTGCCAGCAGCTTGGGACAGTCTAATCAGCCCCAGCATTTT
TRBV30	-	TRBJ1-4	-	CAFNPTGYEKLFF	TGTGCCTTTAACCCAACAGGGTACGAAAAACTGTTTTTT
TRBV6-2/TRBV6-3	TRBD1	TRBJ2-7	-	CASSRDRGYEQYF	TGTGCCAGCAGTAGGGACAGGGGTTACGAGCAGTACTTC
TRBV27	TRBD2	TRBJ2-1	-	CASSLSGTPYDEQFF	TGTGCCAGCAGTCTTAGCGGGACTCCCTATGATGAGCAGTTCTTC
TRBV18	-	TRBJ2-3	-	CASSPLDSDGITDTQYF	TGTGCCAGCTCACCACTGGACAGCGATGGCATCACAGATACGCAGTATTTT
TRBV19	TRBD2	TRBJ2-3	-	CASSSPGLSTDTQYF	TGTGCCAGTAGTTCACCGGGACTAAGCACAGATACGCAGTATTTT
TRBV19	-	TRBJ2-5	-	CASSIGLVETQYF	TGTGCCAGTAGTATCGGACTGGTGGAGACCCAGTACTTC
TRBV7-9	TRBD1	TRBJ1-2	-	CATPGTGNYGYTF	TGTGCCACCCCCGGGACAGGGAACTATGGCTACACCTTC
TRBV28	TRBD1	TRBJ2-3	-	CASSFTGGLTDTQYF	TGTGCCAGCAGTTTTACAGGGGGATTGACAGATACGCAGTATTTT
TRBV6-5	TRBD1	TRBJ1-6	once	CASSRDRVYSPLHF	TGTGCCAGCAGCCGAGACAGGGTCTATTCACCCCTCCACTTT
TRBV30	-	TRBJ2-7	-	CAWDSTYEQYF	TGTGCCTGGGACAGCACCTACGAGCAGTACTTC
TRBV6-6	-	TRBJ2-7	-	CASSPTPYGTKKGGRAYEQYF	TGTGCCAGCAGCCCGACCCCCTACGGGACAAAAAAAGGGGGGAGGGCCTACGAGCAGTACTTC
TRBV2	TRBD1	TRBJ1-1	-	CASGKDRGEAEAFF	TGTGCCAGCGGGAAGGACAGGGGAGAGGCTGAAGCTTTCTTT
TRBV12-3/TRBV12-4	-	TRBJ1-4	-	CASTRESNEKLFF	TGTGCCAGCACCAGGGAATCTAATGAAAAACTGTTTTTT
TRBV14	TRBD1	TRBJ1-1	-	CASSQRTGGNTEAFF	TGTGCCAGCAGCCAGAGGACAGGGGGGAACACTGAAGCTTTCTTT
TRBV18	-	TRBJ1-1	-	CASSPPGAGGEAFF	TGTGCCAGCTCACCACCGGGAGCGGGGGGAGAAGCTTTCTTT
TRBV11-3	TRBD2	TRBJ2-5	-	CASSLVSGTSGGSGQYF	TGTGCCAGCAGCTTAGTTTCCGGGACTAGCGGGGGCTCGGGCCAGTACTTC
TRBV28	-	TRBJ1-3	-	CASSFQEGRYSGNTIYF	TGTGCCAGCAGTTTTCAGGAGGGGCGCTACTCTGGAAACACCATATATTTT
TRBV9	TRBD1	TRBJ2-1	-	CASSYPLRDRVDTEQFF	TGTGCCAGCAGCTATCCCCTCCGGGACAGGGTTGATACTGAGCAGTTCTTC
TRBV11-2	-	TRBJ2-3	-	CASSRMGPPPDTQYF	TGTGCCAGCAGCCGAATGGGGCCCCCCCCAGATACGCAGTATTTT
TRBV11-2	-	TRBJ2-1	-	CASRRQPRYNEQFF	TGTGCCAGCAGGCGGCAGCCCCGCTACAATGAGCAGTTCTTC
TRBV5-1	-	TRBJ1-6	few	CASSPEVGLNSPLHF	TGCGCCAGCAGCCCGGAGGTAGGGCTTAATTCACCCCTCCACTTT
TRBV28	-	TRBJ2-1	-	CASTPGGAGRDEQFF	TGTGCCAGCACCCCAGGGGGAGCGGGTCGGGATGAGCAGTTCTTC
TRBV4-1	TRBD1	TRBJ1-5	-	CASSHIGQGDQPQHF	TGCGCCAGCAGCCATATTGGACAGGGAGATCAGCCCCAGCATTTT
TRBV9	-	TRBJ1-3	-	CASSAPGALGNTIYF	TGTGCCAGCAGCGCCCCAGGGGCGCTTGGAAACACCATATATTTT
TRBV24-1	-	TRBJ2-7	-	CATSDSDRSSYEQYF	TGTGCCACCAGTGATTCTGACAGGAGCTCCTACGAGCAGTACTTC
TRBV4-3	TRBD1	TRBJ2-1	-	CASSQLRQGAPLGQFF	TGCGCCAGCAGCCAACTTAGACAGGGGGCGCCCCTAGGGCAGTTCTTC
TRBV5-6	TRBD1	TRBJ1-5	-	CASSLTGALNQPQHF	TGTGCCAGCAGCCTGACAGGGGCCCTCAATCAGCCCCAGCATTTT
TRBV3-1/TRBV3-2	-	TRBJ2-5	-	CASSVVGAQETQYF	TGTGCCAGCAGCGTTGTAGGGGCCCAAGAGACCCAGTACTTC
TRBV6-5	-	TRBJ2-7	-	CASSYQATVSYEQYF	TGTGCCAGCAGTTACCAAGCGACAGTTTCCTACGAGCAGTACTTC
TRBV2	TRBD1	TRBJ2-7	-	CASSPPRTGVWYEQYF	TGTGCCAGCAGTCCCCCCCGGACAGGGGTATGGTACGAGCAGTACTTC
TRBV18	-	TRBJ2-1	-	CASSGDTNYNEQFF	TGTGCCAGCTCAGGGGACACCAACTACAATGAGCAGTTCTTC